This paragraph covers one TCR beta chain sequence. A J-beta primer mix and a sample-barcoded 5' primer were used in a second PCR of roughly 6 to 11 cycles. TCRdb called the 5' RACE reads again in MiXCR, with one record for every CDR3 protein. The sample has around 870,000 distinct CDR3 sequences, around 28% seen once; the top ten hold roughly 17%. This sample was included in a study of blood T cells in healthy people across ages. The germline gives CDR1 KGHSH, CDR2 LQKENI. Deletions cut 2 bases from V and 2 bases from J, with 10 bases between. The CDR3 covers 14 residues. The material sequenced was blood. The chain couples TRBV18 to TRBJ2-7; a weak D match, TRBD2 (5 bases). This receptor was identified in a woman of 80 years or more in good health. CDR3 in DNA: TGTGCCAGCTCACCAAGCCAGCGGCCCTACGAGCAGTACTTC. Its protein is CASSPSQRPYEQYF.